Included here is one T cell receptor beta chain sequence, with context. The CDR3 length is 15 residues. Germline CDR1 SGHTA, CDR2 FQGNSA. V trimming: 4 bases; J trimming: 9 bases; junction bases outside the gene matches: 10. This sample is part of a study of technical replicates of blood from several donors. Assay used: immunoSEQ multiplex PCR; TCRdb lists only in-frame clones, some missing. The sample holds roughly 76,000 clones, about 86% seen once. The chain recombines TRBV7-2 with TRBJ2-7, with 12 positions matching TRBD2. What was sequenced was PBMCs. The TCR was taken from a human donor in good health. Some clones in this sample may be carry-over from other donors' samples. CDR3 region: CASSYRLAGAPAQYF. The CDR3 coding sequence is TGTGCCAGCAGCTACCGACTAGCGGGAGCCCCCGCGCAGTACTTC.